This T cell receptor (beta chain) stems from a study of CD8+CD57+ T cells in acquired aplastic anemia. In germline, CDR1 is SGDLS, CDR2 YYNGEE. V was pared by 3 bases and J by 7 bases, with 13 bases between. The CDR3 covers 14 residues. It was patients with CD8+CD57+ cell expansion by flow cytometry who were chosen for sequencing. The cohort consisted entirely of patients having severe acquired aplastic anemia. Each patient gave a blood sample that was collected before any therapy had been received. This clonotype was recorded many times. TCR beta VDJ and CDR3 profiling used genomic DNA as template. TCRdb used MiXCR to reprocess the reads, holding one entry per CDR3 protein. The profile shows some 170,000 distinct CDR3 sequences, around 48% of them singletons.

The TCR comes from a human donor with aplastic anemia. The sequenced material came from sorted CD4+, CD8+, or CD8+CD57+ T cells (not recorded which) from PBMCs. The chain has TRBV9 and TRBJ2-2; the D gene is possibly TRBD2 (6 bases). CDR3 region: CASSATRLGGELFF. For the CDR3, the DNA is TGTGCCAGCAGCGCGACTAGGCTCGGCGGGGAGCTGTTTTTT.